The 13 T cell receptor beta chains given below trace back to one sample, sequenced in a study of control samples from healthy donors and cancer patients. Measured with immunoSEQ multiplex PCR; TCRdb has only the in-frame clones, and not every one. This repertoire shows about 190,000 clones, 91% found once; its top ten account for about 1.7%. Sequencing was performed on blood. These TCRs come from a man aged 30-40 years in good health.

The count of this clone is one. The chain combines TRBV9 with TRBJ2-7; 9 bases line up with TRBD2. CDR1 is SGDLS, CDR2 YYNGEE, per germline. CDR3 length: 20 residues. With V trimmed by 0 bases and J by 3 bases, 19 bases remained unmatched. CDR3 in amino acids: CASSVEGGGVSSGAHYEQYF. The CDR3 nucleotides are TGTGCCAGCAGCGTAGAAGGGGGCGGCGTATCTAGCGGGGCCCACTACGAGCAGTACTTC.

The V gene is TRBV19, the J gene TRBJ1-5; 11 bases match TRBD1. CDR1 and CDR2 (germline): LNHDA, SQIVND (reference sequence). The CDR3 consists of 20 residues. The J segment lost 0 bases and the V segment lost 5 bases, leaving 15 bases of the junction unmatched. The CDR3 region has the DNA TGTGCCAGTAGTCCCCCCAACTGGGACAGGGGGGTCTATAGCAATCAGCCCCAGCATTTT. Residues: CASSPPNWDRGVYSNQPQHF.

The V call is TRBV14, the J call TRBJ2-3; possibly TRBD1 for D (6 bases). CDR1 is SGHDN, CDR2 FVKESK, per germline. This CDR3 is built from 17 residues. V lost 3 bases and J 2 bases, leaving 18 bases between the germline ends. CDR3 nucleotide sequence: TGTGCCAGCAGCCAGGCAACAGGGAAGACCACCACAGATACGCAGTATTTT. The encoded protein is CASSQATGKTTTDTQYF.

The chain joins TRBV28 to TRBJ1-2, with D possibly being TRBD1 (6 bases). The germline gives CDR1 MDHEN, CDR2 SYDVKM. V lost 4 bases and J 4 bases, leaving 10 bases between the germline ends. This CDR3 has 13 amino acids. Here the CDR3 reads CASSSGQPYGYTF. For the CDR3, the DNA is TGTGCCAGCAGTTCCGGACAGCCCTATGGCTACACCTTC.

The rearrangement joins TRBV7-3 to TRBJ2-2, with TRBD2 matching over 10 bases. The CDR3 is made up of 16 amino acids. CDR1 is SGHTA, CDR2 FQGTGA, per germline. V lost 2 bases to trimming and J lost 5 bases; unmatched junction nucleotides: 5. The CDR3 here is CASSLSSGGQTGELFF. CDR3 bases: TGTGCCAGCAGCTTATCTAGCGGGGGACAAACCGGGGAGCTGTTTTTT.

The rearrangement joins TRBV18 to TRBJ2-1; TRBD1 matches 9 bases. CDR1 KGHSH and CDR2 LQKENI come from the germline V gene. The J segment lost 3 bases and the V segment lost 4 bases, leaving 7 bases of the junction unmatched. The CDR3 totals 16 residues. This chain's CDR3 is CASSRITGGHYNEQFF. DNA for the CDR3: TGTGCCAGCTCACGGATAACAGGGGGCCACTACAATGAGCAGTTCTTC.

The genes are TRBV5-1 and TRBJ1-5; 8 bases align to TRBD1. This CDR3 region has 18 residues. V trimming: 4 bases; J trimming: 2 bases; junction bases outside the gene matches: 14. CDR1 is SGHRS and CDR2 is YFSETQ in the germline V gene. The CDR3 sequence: CASSPARRTGKGNQPQHF. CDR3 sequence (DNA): TGCGCCAGCAGCCCTGCCCGCCGGACAGGGAAAGGCAATCAGCCCCAGCATTTT.

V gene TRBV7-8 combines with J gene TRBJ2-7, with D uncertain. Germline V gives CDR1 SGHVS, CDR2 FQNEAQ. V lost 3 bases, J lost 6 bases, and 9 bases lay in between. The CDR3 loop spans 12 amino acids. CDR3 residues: CASSFEGFEQYF. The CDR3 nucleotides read TGTGCCAGCAGCTTTGAAGGGTTCGAGCAGTACTTC.

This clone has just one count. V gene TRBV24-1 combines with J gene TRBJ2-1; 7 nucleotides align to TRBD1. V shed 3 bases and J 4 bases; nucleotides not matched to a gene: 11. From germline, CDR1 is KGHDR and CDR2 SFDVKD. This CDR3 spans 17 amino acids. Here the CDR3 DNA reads TGTGCCACCAGTGATAATAGCAGGACAGGAACATACAATGAGCAGTTCTTC. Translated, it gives CATSDNSRTGTYNEQFF.

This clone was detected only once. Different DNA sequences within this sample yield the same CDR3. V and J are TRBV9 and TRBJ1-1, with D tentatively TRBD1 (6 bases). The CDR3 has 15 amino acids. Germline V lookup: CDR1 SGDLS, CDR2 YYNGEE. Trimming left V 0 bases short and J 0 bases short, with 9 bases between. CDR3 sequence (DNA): TGTGCCAGCAGCGTAGGTGGGGGCATGAACACTGAAGCTTTCTTT. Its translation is CASSVGGGMNTEAFF.

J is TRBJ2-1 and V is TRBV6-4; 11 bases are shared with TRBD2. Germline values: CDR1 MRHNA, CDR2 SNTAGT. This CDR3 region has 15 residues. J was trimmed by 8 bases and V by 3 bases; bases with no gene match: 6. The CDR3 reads CASSDLAGGPDEQFF. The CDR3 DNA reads TGTGCCAGCAGTGATTTAGCGGGGGGGCCTGATGAGCAGTTCTTC.

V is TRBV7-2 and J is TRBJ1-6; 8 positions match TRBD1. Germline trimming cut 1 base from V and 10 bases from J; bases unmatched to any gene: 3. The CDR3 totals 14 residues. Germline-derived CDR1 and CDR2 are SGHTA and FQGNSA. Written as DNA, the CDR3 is TGTGCCAGCAGCTTAGACAGGGGGAACTCACCCCTCCACTTT. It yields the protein CASSLDRGNSPLHF.

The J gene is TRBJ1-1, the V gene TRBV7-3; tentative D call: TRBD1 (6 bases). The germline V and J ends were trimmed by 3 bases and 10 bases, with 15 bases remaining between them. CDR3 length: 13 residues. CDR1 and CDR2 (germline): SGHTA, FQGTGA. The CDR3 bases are TGTGCCAGCAGCTTTGGGGGGGACACGGTAGCTTTCTTT. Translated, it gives CASSFGGDTVAFF.